This T cell receptor (beta chain) came from a study of shared clonotypes between healthy human individuals. Findings of the study overall: Sampling covered nothing but blood. Tissue TCR repertoires likely differ from those found in blood.

Concerning this clone itself: As yet, its antigen is unknown. In the same sample, other DNA sequences code for this CDR3.

The assay was run at deep level. The protocol was immunoSEQ multiplex PCR, while the TCRdb copy is restricted to in-frame clones and leaves out a portion. The sample comprises 1.5 million to 2.5 million clones, less than 95% of which are singletons, and under 1.5% rests with the top ten. CD45RO-negative, CCR7-positively selected cells formed the naive CD8 fraction, excluding terminally differentiated effector memory CD45RA+ cells. Germline V CDR1 and CDR2: SGDLS, YYNGEE. V was trimmed by 0 bases and J by 3 bases, leaving 14 bases between them. This CDR3 is built from 16 residues. The source of this sequence is a man in his late teens or twenties in good health. The sample was naive CD8+ T cells sorted from blood. This chain joins TRBV9 and TRBJ2-3; D remains ambiguous. CDR3 bases: TGTGCCAGCAGCGTAGCTTCGGGTGGCTCGACAGATACGCAGTATTTT. Its protein is CASSVASGGSTDTQYF.